This paragraph covers one T cell receptor beta chain sequence. Using a J-beta primer mix together with a sample-barcoded 5' primer, a second PCR was run for roughly 6 to 12 cycles. TCRdb called the 5' RACE reads again in MiXCR, with one record for every CDR3 protein. Of 1 million to 1.2 million distinct CDR3 sequences in the sample, 35% to 40% were seen once. This entry is derived from a study of blood T cells in healthy people across ages. This CDR3 is built from 11 residues. Germline V gene data show CDR1 as MNHEY and CDR2 as SVGEGT. Trimming removed 7 bases at V and 2 bases at J, with 6 bases between.

Sequenced input: blood. The TCR was taken from a man aged 18 to 35 in good health. The chain couples TRBV6-2 or TRBV6-3 to TRBJ2-7; D gene uncertain. The DNA of the CDR3 is TGTGCCAGCAAACAGACCTACGAGCAGTACTTC. It specifies CASKQTYEQYF.